This section outlines one T cell receptor beta chain sequence together with its context. Assignments of participants to cohorts depended upon their own reported clinical history. Produced via immunoSEQ multiplex PCR; TCRdb's table is partial and in-frame only. The data contain 300,000 to 500,000 clones, around nine tenths of them singletons. This entry belongs to a study of blood T cell repertoires in COVID-19. Study summary: Researchers got acute and convalescent COVID-19 samples from the United States, Italy and Spain.

Germline values: CDR1 MGHRA, CDR2 YSYEKL. The CDR3 runs 14 residues. The V gene lost 5 bases and the J gene lost 5 bases, with 12 bases spanning the gap. Specimen: PBMCs or T cells enriched from blood (not recorded which). This sequence originates from a woman aged 25 to 39 with acute COVID-19. V gene TRBV4-1 combines with J gene TRBJ2-2; D gene ambiguous. Written as DNA, the CDR3 is TGCGCCAGCAGCGACCTGTCCGGGACCGGGGAGCTGTTTTTT. Residues: CASSDLSGTGELFF.